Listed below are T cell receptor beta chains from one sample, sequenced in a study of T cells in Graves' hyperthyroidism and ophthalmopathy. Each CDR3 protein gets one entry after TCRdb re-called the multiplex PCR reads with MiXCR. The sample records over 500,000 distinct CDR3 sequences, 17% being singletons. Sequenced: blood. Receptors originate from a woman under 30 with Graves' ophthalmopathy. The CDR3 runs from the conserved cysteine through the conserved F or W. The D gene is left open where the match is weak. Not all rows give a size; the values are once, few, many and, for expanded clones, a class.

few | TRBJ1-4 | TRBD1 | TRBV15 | TGTGCCACCAGCAGCCCCAGGGGGACAGGCAGTGAAAAACTGTTTTTT | CATSSPRGTGSEKLFF
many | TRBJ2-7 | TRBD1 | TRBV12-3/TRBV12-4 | TGTGCCAGCAGCCCGGGACAGGTGATCTACGAGCAGTACTTC | CASSPGQVIYEQYF
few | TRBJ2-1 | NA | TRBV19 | TGTGCCAGTACCCAAGGACAGTACAATGAGCAGTTCTTC | CASTQGQYNEQFF
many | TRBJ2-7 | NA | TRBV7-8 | TGTGCCAGCAGCTTCGCGGATCGGTCCTACGAGCAGTACTTC | CASSFADRSYEQYF
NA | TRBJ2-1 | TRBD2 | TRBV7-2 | TGTGCCAGCAGCTTAGCGCGTGTAGGTGGTAGCGGGGGGTCCTGCTACAATGAGCAGTTCTTC | CASSLARVGGSGGSCYNEQFF
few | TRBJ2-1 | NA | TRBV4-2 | TGTGCCAGCAGCCAAGAGACGGGAGAGCAGTTCTTC | CASSQETGEQFF
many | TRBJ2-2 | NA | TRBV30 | TGTGCCTGGAGTGATTCGGGGGCCGGGGAGCTGTTTTTT | CAWSDSGAGELFF
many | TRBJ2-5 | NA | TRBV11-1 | TGTGCCAGCAGCCCAGGACGGGGAGCGGAGACCCAGTACTTC | CASSPGRGAETQYF
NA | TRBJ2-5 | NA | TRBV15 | TGTGCCACCAGTCTCCCATCAGGGGCAGAGACCCAGTACTTC | CATSLPSGAETQYF
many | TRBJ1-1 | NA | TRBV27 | TGTGCCAGCAGTTTAGGGATCGGGGGGGCGAACACTGAAGCTTTCTTT | CASSLGIGGANTEAFF
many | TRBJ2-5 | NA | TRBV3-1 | TGTGCCAGCAGCCAAGCCCCTACTTCCGAGACCCAGTACTTC | CASSQAPTSETQYF
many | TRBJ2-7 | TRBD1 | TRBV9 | TGTGCCAGCAGCGAGGGACAGGGGTTGGGCGAGCAGTACTTC | CASSEGQGLGEQYF
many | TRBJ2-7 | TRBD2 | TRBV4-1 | TGCGCCAGCAGCGAGGGCCTAGCGGGAGGGGCCTACGAGCAGTACTTC | CASSEGLAGGAYEQYF
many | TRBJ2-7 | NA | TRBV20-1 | TGCAGTGCTAGGAGTACGACCTACGAGCAGTACTTC | CSARSTTYEQYF
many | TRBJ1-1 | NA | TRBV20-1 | TGCAGTGCTAGGTACGCCGGGGCCAACGCTGAAGCTTTCTTT | CSARYAGANAEAFF
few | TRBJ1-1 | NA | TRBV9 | TGTGCCAGCAGCCCCGGGGAGGGGAGGGCTGAAGCTTTCTTT | CASSPGEGRAEAFF
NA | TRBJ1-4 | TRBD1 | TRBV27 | TGTGCCAGCAGTTTATCCGGGACAGGGTACGAAAAACTGTTTTTT | CASSLSGTGYEKLFF
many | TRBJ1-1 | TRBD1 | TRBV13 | TGTGCCAGCAGCTTAAAGACAGGGGTCACTGAAGCTTTCTTT | CASSLKTGVTEAFF
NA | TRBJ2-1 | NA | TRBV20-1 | TGCAGTGTGGTAGGTTTGGCCAATGAGCAGTTCTTC | CSVVGLANEQFF
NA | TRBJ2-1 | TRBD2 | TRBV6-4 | TGTGCCAGCAGTGTATCGGGACTAGCGGGGAATGAGCAGTTCTTC | CASSVSGLAGNEQFF
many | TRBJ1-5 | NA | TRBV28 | TGTGCCAGCCTGCAGGACAGTCTTTATCAGCCCCAGCATTTT | CASLQDSLYQPQHF
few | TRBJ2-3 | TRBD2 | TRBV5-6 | TGTGCCAGCAGACAAGCCCACGGGACTAGCCGTAGCACAGATACGCAGTATTTT | CASRQAHGTSRSTDTQYF
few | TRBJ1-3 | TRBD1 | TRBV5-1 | TGCGCCAGCAGTTACAGGGGTCTCTCTGGAAACACCATATATTTT | CASSYRGLSGNTIYF
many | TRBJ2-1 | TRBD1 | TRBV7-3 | TGTGCCAGCAGCTCGACAGGGGACAATGAGCAGTTCTTC | CASSSTGDNEQFF
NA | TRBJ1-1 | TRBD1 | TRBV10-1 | TGCGCCAGCAGTGAGACAGGGGAGGACACTGAAGCTTTCTTT | CASSETGEDTEAFF
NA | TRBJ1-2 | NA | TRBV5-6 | TGTGCCAGCAGCTTGGCCGCAGGCTACACCTTC | CASSLAAGYTF
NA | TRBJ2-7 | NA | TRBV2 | TGTGCCAGCATGTTACAGGGAAGCTCCTACGAGCAGTACTTC | CASMLQGSSYEQYF
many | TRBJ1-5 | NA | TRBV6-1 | TGTGCCAGCAGTGAAGTGGGGATCTATAGCAATCAGCCCCAGCATTTT | CASSEVGIYSNQPQHF
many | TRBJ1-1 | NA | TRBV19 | TGTGCCAGTAGTATAGACCCGGACACTGAAGCTTTCTTT | CASSIDPDTEAFF
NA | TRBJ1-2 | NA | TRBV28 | TGTGCCAGCAGTTTGGGCGTTGGGGGGGGGGGCTACACCTTC | CASSLGVGGGGYTF
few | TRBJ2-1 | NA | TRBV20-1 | TGCAGTGCTAGTTTTGAGCAGTTCTTC | CSASFEQFF
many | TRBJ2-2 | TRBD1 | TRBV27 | TGTGCCAGCAGTTTCCCACCGGGACAGGGAGACACCGGGGAGCTGTTTTTT | CASSFPPGQGDTGELFF
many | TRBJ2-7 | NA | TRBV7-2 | TGTGCCAGCAGCTTTCACCGAACCTACGAGCAGTACTTC | CASSFHRTYEQYF
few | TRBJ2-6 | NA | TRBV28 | TGTGCCAGCAGTTTATTCAGCGCCTCTGGGGCCAACGTCCTGACTTTC | CASSLFSASGANVLTF
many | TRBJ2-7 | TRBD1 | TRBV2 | TGTGCCAGCAGCGAGAACCCAGGGGGTTCCTACGAGCAGTACTTC | CASSENPGGSYEQYF
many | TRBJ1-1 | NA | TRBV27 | TGTGCCAGCAGTTTATGGAGGGGGGCGACGAACACTGAAGCTTTCTTT | CASSLWRGATNTEAFF
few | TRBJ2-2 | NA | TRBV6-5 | TGTGCCAGCAGTTACCGAGAGACCGGGGAGCTGTTTTTT | CASSYRETGELFF
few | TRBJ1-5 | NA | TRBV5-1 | TGCGCCAGCAGCTCTGGAGGGAGCAATCAGCCCCGGCATTTT | CASSSGGSNQPRHF
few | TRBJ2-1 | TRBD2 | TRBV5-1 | TGCGCCAGCAGCGGGGGGACTAGCGGATACAATGAGCAGTTCTTC | CASSGGTSGYNEQFF
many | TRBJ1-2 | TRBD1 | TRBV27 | TGTGCCAGCAGAATCACAGGGGGCGCCAGCTATGGCTACACCTTC | CASRITGGASYGYTF
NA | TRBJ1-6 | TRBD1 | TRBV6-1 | TGTGCCAGCAGAACTCACCGAGGGACAGGGGACTATAATTCACCCCTCCACTTT | CASRTHRGTGDYNSPLHF
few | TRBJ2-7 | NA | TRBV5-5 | TGTGCCAGCAGCTTGATGGCAGATAGCTACGAGCAGTACTTC | CASSLMADSYEQYF